Listed below are T cell receptor beta chains from one sample, sequenced in a study of beta chain features in type 1 diabetes. Assay used: immunoSEQ multiplex PCR; TCRdb lists only in-frame clones, some missing. The repertoire holds about 360,000 clones, with roughly 12% as singletons. Sequenced sample: naive CD4+ T cells from blood. The receptors here all came from a woman under 30 with type 1 diabetes. Each CDR3 is given without its conserved first and last residue. Fields, in order: V gene, J gene, CDR3 protein.

TRBV7-2,TRBJ2-7,ASSSTSGSSGEQY
TRBV2,TRBJ1-6,ASSPGQGSSPLH
TRBV9,TRBJ1-6,ASSVESSGNSPLH
TRBV4-3,TRBJ2-5,ASSLRCRD
TRBV28,TRBJ1-4,ASTQGLEKLF
TRBV7-9,TRBJ2-7,ASSPTARNSYEQY
TRBV7-2,TRBJ2-3,ASSLVGADTQY
TRBV4-3,TRBJ1-4,ASSQEGQGSEKLF
TRBV9,TRBJ1-1,ASSNRIGEVTEAF
TRBV29-1,TRBJ1-2,SVDDRPADYGYT
TRBV5-1,TRBJ2-1,ASSDGQGVPEQF
TRBV7-3,TRBJ2-3,ASSFTGGDTQY
TRBV11-2,TRBJ1-1,ASSSIKGGNTEAF
TRBV11-3,TRBJ2-5,ASSSRLSHQETQY
TRBV27,TRBJ1-1,ASSNTGNTEAF
TRBV28,TRBJ1-2,AIRRESLSGYT
TRBV6-5,TRBJ2-7,ASRTPGQGYEQY
TRBV28,TRBJ2-7,ASSEAQTYEQY
TRBV5-4,TRBJ2-1,ASSFGGQGASNEQF
TRBV25-1,TRBJ1-6,ASRETGVSSPLH
TRBV5-6,TRBJ2-7,ASSSPNGQGSPYEQY
TRBV27,TRBJ2-1,ASSLSGHSPRDEQF
TRBV5-1,TRBJ2-4,ASSEGLEGNIQY
TRBV28,TRBJ1-1,ASTERTENTEAF
TRBV2,TRBJ1-2,ASRVEGGGYT
TRBV14,TRBJ2-7,ASSHTGTGGQY
TRBV7-2,TRBJ2-5,ASSLTGTGGETQY
TRBV9,TRBJ2-1,ASSGEVTGSYGNEQF
TRBV5-1,TRBJ2-1,ASSLEASGGNEQF
TRBV18,TRBJ1-5,ASSPPGVGNQPQH
TRBV30,TRBJ1-1,ANLRQGKGTEAF
TRBV6-5,TRBJ2-3,ASSYSTPHTDTQY
TRBV5-1,TRBJ2-1,ASSWTSGGPGVNEQF
TRBV7-2,TRBJ2-5,ASSLGSTSQGGTQY
TRBV9,TRBJ2-1,ASSVAGSYNEQF
TRBV18,TRBJ2-7,ASSRGHPIYEQY
TRBV29-1,TRBJ2-3,SVTRGSVTDTQY
TRBV29-1,TRBJ2-1,SVIPPRVPRSDEQF
TRBV9,TRBJ2-1,ASSPNQGLRRVQF
TRBV13,TRBJ2-5,ASSRRTSGSQETQY
TRBV11-3,TRBJ2-4,ASSPLDSHIQY